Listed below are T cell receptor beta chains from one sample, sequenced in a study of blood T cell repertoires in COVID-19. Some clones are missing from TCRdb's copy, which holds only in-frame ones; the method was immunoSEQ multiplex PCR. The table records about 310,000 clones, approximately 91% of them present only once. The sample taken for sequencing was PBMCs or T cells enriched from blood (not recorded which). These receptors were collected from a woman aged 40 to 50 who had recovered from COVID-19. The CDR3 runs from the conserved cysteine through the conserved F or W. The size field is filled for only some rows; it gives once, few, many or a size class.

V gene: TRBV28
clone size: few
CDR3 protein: CASSLYRVTTDTQYF

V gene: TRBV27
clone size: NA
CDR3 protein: CASYGQGNYGYTF

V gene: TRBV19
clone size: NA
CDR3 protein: CASSPGWANEKLFF

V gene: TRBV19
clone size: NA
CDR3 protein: CASSPPADNTEAFF

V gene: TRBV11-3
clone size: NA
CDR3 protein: CASSLVSVHSYEQYF

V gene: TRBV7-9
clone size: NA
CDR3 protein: CASSPGTGRYNEQFF

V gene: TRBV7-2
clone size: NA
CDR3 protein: CASSLGQFQETQYF

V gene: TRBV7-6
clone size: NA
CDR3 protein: CASSRDSNYGYTF

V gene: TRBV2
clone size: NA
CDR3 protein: CASRLTGITLVPNEQFF

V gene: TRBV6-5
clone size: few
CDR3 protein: CASSYSRAGNTEAFF

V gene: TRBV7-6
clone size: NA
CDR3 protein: CASSFVGTSALQETQYF

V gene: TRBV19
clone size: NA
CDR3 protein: CASSITSLANTEAFF

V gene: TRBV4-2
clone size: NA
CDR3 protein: CASSLEGRTGELFF

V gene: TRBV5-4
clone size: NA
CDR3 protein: CASSLEQGSGNTIYF

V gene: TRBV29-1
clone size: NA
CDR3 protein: CSVEGGELPNEQFF

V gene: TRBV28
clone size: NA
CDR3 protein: CASRNRKSGYTF

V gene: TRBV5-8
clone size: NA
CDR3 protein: CASSRPTGGASYTEAFF

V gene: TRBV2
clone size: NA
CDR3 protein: CASRAMTENYGYTF

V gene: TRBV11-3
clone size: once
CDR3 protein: CASSPITGAGHEAFF

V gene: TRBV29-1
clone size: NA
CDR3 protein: CSARLAGVKDTQYF

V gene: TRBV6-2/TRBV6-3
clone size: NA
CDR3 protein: CASSYPVSGYTF

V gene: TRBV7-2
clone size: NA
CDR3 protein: CASRGGGEDTQYF

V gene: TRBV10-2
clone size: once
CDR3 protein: CASRWTGIDNEQFF

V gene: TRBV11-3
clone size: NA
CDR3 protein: CASTPGPTRPGELFF

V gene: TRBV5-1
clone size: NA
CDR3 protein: CASGGKSYEQYF

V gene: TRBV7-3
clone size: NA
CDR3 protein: CASSLQGYTDTQYF

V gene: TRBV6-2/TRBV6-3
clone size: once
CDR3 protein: CASRYIFGTGSNTEAFF

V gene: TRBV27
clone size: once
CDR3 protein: CASSIVAGGPETQYF

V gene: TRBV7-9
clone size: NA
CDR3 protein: CASSLNRGEAFF

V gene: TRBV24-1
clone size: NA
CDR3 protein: CATSVGRSLNYEQYF

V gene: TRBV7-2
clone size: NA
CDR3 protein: CASSLGTIATIYF

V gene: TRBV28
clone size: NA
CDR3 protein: CASSSGNQPQHF

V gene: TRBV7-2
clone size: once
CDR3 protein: CASRTPGLAFNEQFF

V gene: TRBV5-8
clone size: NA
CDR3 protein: CASSFYGGAGELFF

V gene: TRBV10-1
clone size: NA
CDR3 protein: CASSESETASYEQYF

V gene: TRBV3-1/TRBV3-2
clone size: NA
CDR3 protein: CASSQDPAGGMDEQYF

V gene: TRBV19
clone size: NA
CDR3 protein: CASSMGPQETQYF

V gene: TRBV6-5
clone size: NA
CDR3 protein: CASSSSSGAQETQYF

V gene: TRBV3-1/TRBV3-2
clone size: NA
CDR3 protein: CASSQPGQNTEAFF

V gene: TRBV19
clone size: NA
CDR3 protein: CASSTGTEQETQYF

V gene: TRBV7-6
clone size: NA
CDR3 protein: CASSLGRGQLDTQYF

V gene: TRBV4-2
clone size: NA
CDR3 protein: CASSQKDRPNTEAFF

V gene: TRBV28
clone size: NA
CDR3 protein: CASSPTYRIQRGDTQYF

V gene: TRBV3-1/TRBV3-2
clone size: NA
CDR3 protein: CASSLNVNPKVGNEQFF

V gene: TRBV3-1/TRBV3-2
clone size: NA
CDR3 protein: CASSQGRDSNQPQHF

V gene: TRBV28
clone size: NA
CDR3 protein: CAITSGAETQYF

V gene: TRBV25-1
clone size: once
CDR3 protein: CASSENPDTPRLSAQYF

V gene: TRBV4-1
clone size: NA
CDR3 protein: CASSQQEERAARHYEQYF

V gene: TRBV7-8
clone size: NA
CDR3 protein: CASSKRQGTGQMNTEAFF

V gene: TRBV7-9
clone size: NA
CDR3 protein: CASSSLDGSDEQFF

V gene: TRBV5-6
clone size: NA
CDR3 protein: CASILRRSGILTYEQYF